The 30 T cell receptor beta chains below all came from one sample that was sequenced in a study of T cells in Graves' hyperthyroidism and ophthalmopathy. Amplified TCR beta CDR3 regions derived from RNA transcripts. RT-PCR in the first round (using the HTBI primer set) targeted the TCR CDR3. A single record per CDR3 protein comes from TCRdb applying MiXCR to the multiplex PCR reads. The sample has some 800,000 distinct CDR3 sequences, 38% seen once; the top ten hold 7% to 10%. What was sequenced was blood. Every receptor here comes from a man younger than 35 with Graves' hyperthyroidism.

CDR3 sequence: CAWSGAGSGYEQYF. The CDR3 DNA reads as TGTGCCTGGAGTGGAGCGGGATCGGGGTACGAGCAGTACTTC. The J gene is TRBJ2-7, the V gene TRBV9; 7 positions match TRBD2. The V and J ends lost 10 bases and 4 bases, in that order; junction bases with no gene match: 14. The CDR3 loop spans 14 amino acids. Germline-derived CDR1 and CDR2 are SGDLS and YYNGEE.

The genes are TRBV19 and TRBJ1-5, with D tentatively TRBD1 (6 bases). This CDR3 spans 14 amino acids. Germline assignment: CDR1 LNHDA and CDR2 SQIVND (reference sequence). Trimming left V 5 bases short and J 7 bases short, with 15 bases between. Written as DNA, the CDR3 is TGTGCCAGTAGTGCCCAGGGGTCGGAACAGCCCCAGCATTTT. Protein product: CASSAQGSEQPQHF.

The genes are TRBV20-1 and TRBJ1-2; D ambiguous. The CDR3 runs 13 residues. Germline V gene sequence: CDR1 DFQATT, CDR2 SNEGSKA (reference sequence). Trimming stripped 6 bases from V and 4 bases from J, with 15 bases between. CDR3 DNA sequence: TGCAGTGCCCTGCCGACCGGGTCCTATGGCTACACCTTC. Protein: CSALPTGSYGYTF.

Comment on this clonotype: This may come from a read error, since a much larger clone is one base off. The CDR3 protein is CASGLGYGNTEAFF. The CDR3 nucleotides are TGTGCCAGCGGCTTAGGGTACGGGAACACTGAAGCTTTCTTT. This chain uses TRBV7-2 with TRBJ1-1; no clear D. CDR1 and CDR2 from the germline V gene are SGHTA and FQGNSA. This CDR3 region has 14 residues.

This clonotype was counted many times. This rearrangement joins TRBV24-1 to TRBJ1-5; TRBD1 might be the D (6 bases). The CDR3 extends over 16 amino acids. Deletions cut 5 bases from V and 4 bases from J, with 17 bases between. Germline-derived CDR1 and CDR2 are KGHDR and SFDVKD. This CDR3 is CATSAHGGAGNQPQHF. DNA of the CDR3: TGTGCCACCAGTGCACATGGGGGGGCCGGGAATCAGCCCCAGCATTTT.

In this sample, this clonotype turned up many times. The chain employs TRBV29-1 and TRBJ1-1, with D possibly being TRBD1 (6 bases). V shed 3 bases and J shed 7 bases, with 15 bases lying between them. The CDR3 extends over 13 amino acids. From germline, CDR1 is SQVTM and CDR2 ANQGSEA. The CDR3 nucleotides are TGCAGCGTTGATAGGGGGGTTGTTCTTGAAGCTTTCTTT. Amino acids: CSVDRGVVLEAFF.

This clonotype was detected ten times or more. J is TRBJ2-7 and V is TRBV6-5; D is unclear. Germline loops: CDR1 MNHEY, CDR2 SVGAGI. Trimming removed 0 bases at V and 0 bases at J, with 6 bases between. The CDR3 loop spans 14 amino acids. CDR3 sequence: CASSYSTDSYEQYF. The CDR3, as DNA: TGTGCCAGCAGTTACTCGACGGACTCCTACGAGCAGTACTTC.

This clonotype was detected only a few times. The J gene is TRBJ2-5, the V gene TRBV7-9; TRBD2 might be the D (5 bases). Trimming removed 7 bases from V and 2 bases from J, with 17 bases in between. From germline, CDR1 is SEHNR and CDR2 FQNEAQ (reference sequence). The CDR3 runs 15 residues. The CDR3 region is CASTPGRADQETQYF. The CDR3 DNA is TGTGCCAGCACCCCGGGCAGAGCGGATCAAGAGACCCAGTACTTC.

The genes are TRBV5-6 and TRBJ1-4; D uncertain. Germline V CDR1 and CDR2: SGHDT, YYEEEE. The CDR3 totals 16 residues. Trimming removed 4 bases from V and 5 bases from J, with 18 bases in between. Here the CDR3 reads CASSLLPGINNEKLFF. The CDR3 nucleotides are TGTGCCAGCAGCCTCCTCCCGGGGATTAACAATGAAAAACTGTTTTTT.

About this clonotype: A much larger clone lies one base from this, so it may be a read error. Because it lacks the conserved phenylalanine or tryptophan at the end, this CDR3 is likely a read error. The chain carries TRBV29-1 and TRBJ1-1, with 7 bases fitting TRBD1. V gave up 6 bases and J gave up 7 bases; unmatched junction bases: 8. Per the germline V gene, CDR1 is SQVTM and CDR2 is ANQGSEA. This CDR3 comprises 12 residues. The CDR3 nucleotides are TGCAGCGTAGAGACAGGGTCTCGTGAAGCTTTCCTT. Its translation: CSVETGSREAFL.

This clonotype came up many times. This chain uses TRBV12-3 or TRBV12-4 with TRBJ1-2; D ambiguous. Trimming stripped 4 bases from V and 3 bases from J, with 6 bases between. The CDR3 extends over 12 amino acids. The CDR3 loop reads CASSSGDYGYTF. CDR3 DNA: TGTGCCAGCAGTTCCGGGGACTATGGCTACACCTTC.

This clonotype has only a few counts. The chain employs TRBV5-6 and TRBJ2-5; D is perhaps TRBD1 (6 bases). The CDR3 has 14 amino acids. Germline V CDR1 and CDR2: SGHDT, YYEEEE. V was cut by 3 bases and J by 5 bases, with 14 bases left in between. The CDR3: CASSSRRGEETQYF. The DNA for the CDR3 is TGTGCCAGCAGCTCACGCAGGGGTGAGGAGACCCAGTACTTC.

The chain recombines TRBV5-1 with TRBJ2-5; TRBD1 might be the D (5 bases). The germline V gene encodes CDR1 SGHRS and CDR2 YFSETQ. This CDR3 has 14 amino acids. V was trimmed by 4 bases and J by 1 base, leaving 11 bases between them. In DNA form, the CDR3 reads TGCGCCAGCAGCCCCCCGACAGTCCAAGAGACCCAGTACTTC. This codes for CASSPPTVQETQYF.

V is TRBV20-1 and J is TRBJ1-5, with 7 bases fitting TRBD1. CDR3 size: 12 residues. J was trimmed by 6 bases and V by 6 bases; bases with no gene match: 5. The germline V gene encodes CDR1 DFQATT and CDR2 SNEGSKA (reference sequence). The DNA for the CDR3 is TGCAGTGCGGCGGGACAGACTCAGCCCCAGCATTTT. Translated: CSAAGQTQPQHF.

This chain connects TRBV7-9 to TRBJ1-1, with a weak D call TRBD1 (6 bases). CDR3 length: 14 amino acids. The V and J ends lost 6 bases and 10 bases respectively, with 21 bases between them. CDR1 and CDR2 (germline): SEHNR, FQNEAQ (reference sequence). CDR3 DNA sequence: TGTGCCAGCAGTCCTCGGGGACAACCCGGGGGAGCTTTCTTT. It is translated as CASSPRGQPGGAFF.

J is TRBJ1-1 and V is TRBV9, with a weak D call TRBD1 (6 bases). The CDR3 contains 15 residues. From germline, CDR1 is SGDLS and CDR2 YYNGEE. Trimming removed 4 bases at V and 7 bases at J, with 20 bases between. The CDR3 loop reads CASSQGFMGDIEAFF. The CDR3 DNA follows: TGTGCCAGCAGCCAAGGTTTTATGGGGGACATTGAAGCTTTCTTT.

A word on this clonotype: With a much larger clone just one base away, this may be a read error. This rearrangement joins TRBV10-3 to TRBJ1-1, with a tentative D call TRBD1 (5 bases). Germline V gene lookup returns CDR1 ENHRY and CDR2 SYGVKD. Trimming removed 6 bases from V and 6 bases from J, with 14 bases in between. The CDR3 contains 13 residues. CDR3 bases: TGTGCCATCAGGGACCTAGGGGCTCCTGAAGCTTTCTTT. Protein sequence: CAIRDLGAPEAFF.

This clonotype turned up a few times. The genes are TRBV7-9 and TRBJ1-5, with D possibly being TRBD1 (6 bases). Germline V gives CDR1 SEHNR, CDR2 FQNEAQ (reference sequence). This CDR3 is built from 14 residues. With 5 bases removed from V and 3 bases from J, the gap between germline ends came to 11 bases. The CDR3 protein is CASSQTGSNQPQHF. The CDR3 coding sequence is TGTGCCAGCAGCCAGACAGGCTCCAATCAGCCCCAGCATTTT. The whole variable domain, filled in from reference TRBV7-9 and TRBJ1-5, reads DTGVSQNPRHKITKRGQNVTFRCDPISEHNRLYWYRQTLGQGPEFLTYFQNEAQLEKSRLLSDRFSAERPKGSFSTLEIQRTEQGDSAMYLCASSQTGSNQPQHFGDGTRLSIL.

This clonotype was detected ten times or more. The CDR3 protein is CSALRATGELFF. Here the CDR3 DNA reads TGCAGCGCTTTGCGAGCCACCGGGGAGCTGTTTTTT. The chain joins TRBV29-1 to TRBJ2-2, with unresolved D. The CDR3 has 12 amino acids. Germline lookup yields CDR1 SQVTM and CDR2 ANQGSEA. Trimming took off 7 bases at V and 4 bases at J, with 10 bases between the two ends.

The V call is TRBV6-4, the J call TRBJ1-1, with D possibly TRBD1 on 6 matching bases. V was cut by 3 bases and J by 2 bases, with 13 bases left in between. There are 15 residues in the CDR3. Germline values: CDR1 MRHNA, CDR2 SNTAGT. In DNA form, the CDR3 reads TGTGCCAGCAGTGATTTACAGGGACCAAACACTGAAGCTTTCTTT. Encoded protein: CASSDLQGPNTEAFF.

This clonotype was seen at least ten times. This chain uses TRBV2 with TRBJ1-5; D is perhaps TRBD1 (5 bases). V lost 6 bases and J lost 5, with 11 bases in between. The CDR3 sequence is 13 residues long. Germline V gene data show CDR1 as SNHLY and CDR2 as FYNNEI. CDR3 residues: CASSSGGDQPQHF. In DNA form, the CDR3 reads TGTGCCAGCAGCTCCGGGGGGGATCAGCCCCAGCATTTT.

The sample holds many counts of this clonotype. This rearrangement joins TRBV29-1 to TRBJ2-7; the match to TRBD2 covers 12 bases. V shed 6 bases and J 6 bases; nucleotides not matched to a gene: 6. The CDR3 contains 13 residues. Germline assignment: CDR1 SQVTM and CDR2 ANQGSEA. DNA of the CDR3: TGCAGCGTGACTAGCGGGGGTCGAGGCGAGCAGTACTTC. Translation gives CSVTSGGRGEQYF.

This clonotype was found once. The rearrangement links TRBV2 to TRBJ1-5; possibly TRBD1 for D (5 bases). The CDR3 is 17 amino acids. The V end was cut by 5 bases, the J end by 7 bases, with 24 bases between. From germline, CDR1 is SNHLY and CDR2 FYNNEI. CDR3 sequence: CASSLSGWQGLGQPQHF. The CDR3 DNA is TGTGCCAGCAGTTTATCTGGTTGGCAGGGCTTGGGGCAGCCCCAGCATTTT.

This clonotype came up once. The chain is built from TRBV2 and TRBJ1-4, with D perhaps TRBD1 (5 bases). The CDR3 sequence is 15 residues long. Germline V gene data show CDR1 as SNHLY and CDR2 as FYNNEI. V shed 6 bases and J shed 5 bases, with 16 bases lying between them. This CDR3 is CASSSLSQGNEKLFF. CDR3 nucleotides: TGTGCCAGCAGCAGTTTATCCCAGGGAAATGAAAAACTGTTTTTT.

The V call is TRBV20-1, the J call TRBJ1-1; 8 bases are a match to TRBD1. With V trimmed by 3 bases and J by 5 bases, 8 bases remained unmatched. Germline-derived CDR1 and CDR2 are DFQATT and SNEGSKA (reference sequence). CDR3 length: 14 residues. In nucleotides, the CDR3 is TGCAGTGCTAGGGGTACAGGGGGAAGGACTGAAGCTTTCTTT. Protein: CSARGTGGRTEAFF.

This clonotype was found many times. The genes are TRBV19 and TRBJ1-2; D is perhaps TRBD1 (6 bases). Germline CDR1 and CDR2: LNHDA and SQIVND (reference sequence). The CDR3 totals 14 residues. V lost 4 bases to trimming and J lost 6 bases, with 15 bases between them. In DNA, the CDR3 is TGTGCCAGTAGTAGACAGGATGTGCCTAATGGCTACACCTTC. It is translated as CASSRQDVPNGYTF.

This sequence joins TRBV6-2 or TRBV6-3 and TRBJ1-5; possible D gene TRBD1, 6 bases. Trimming removed 10 bases at V and 5 bases at J, with 15 bases between. Germline V gives CDR1 MNHEY, CDR2 SVGEGT. CDR3 length: 13 residues. The CDR3 DNA reads as TGTGCCACGACACCGGACAGCTATCAGCCCCAGCATTTT. It codes for CATTPDSYQPQHF.

This clonotype was seen more than once but under ten times. The chain carries TRBV5-1 and TRBJ2-7, with 7 bases matching TRBD2. V lost 4 bases and J lost 6; bases outside the gene matches: 13. This CDR3 is built from 15 residues. Germline lookup yields CDR1 SGHRS and CDR2 YFSETQ. The CDR3: CASSQGRLALGEQYF. The CDR3 DNA follows: TGCGCCAGCAGCCAAGGAAGACTAGCCCTCGGCGAGCAGTACTTC.

This clonotype was counted at least ten times. The CDR3: CASSLEGQSYEQYF. Here the CDR3 DNA reads TGTGCCAGCAGCTTAGAGGGACAGTCTTACGAGCAGTACTTC. V is TRBV7-8 and J is TRBJ2-7; 7 positions agree with TRBD1. The CDR3 sequence is 14 residues long. Trimming cost V 1 base and J 4 bases; bases outside gene matches: 4. CDR1 is SGHVS and CDR2 is FQNEAQ in the germline V gene.

The J gene is TRBJ2-5, the V gene TRBV14; the D gene is possibly TRBD1 (5 bases). Trimming took off 4 bases at V and 4 bases at J, with 19 bases between the two ends. Germline-derived CDR1 and CDR2 are SGHDN and FVKESK. This CDR3 has 16 residues. The CDR3 region is CASSPRRQGWVETQYF. CDR3 nucleotide sequence: TGTGCCAGCAGCCCAAGACGGCAGGGTTGGGTAGAGACCCAGTACTTC. The full variable domain, its missing parts supplied by reference TRBV14 and TRBJ2-5, is EAGVTQFPSHSVIEKGQTVTLRCDPISGHDNLYWYRRVMGKEIKFLLHFVKESKQDESGMPNNRFLAERTGGTYSTLKVQPAELEDSGVYFCASSPRRQGWVETQYFGPGTRLLVL.